The source of this T cell receptor (beta chain) is a study of shared clonotypes between healthy human individuals. The CDR3 has 13 residues. Per germline, CDR1 SNHLY and CDR2 FYNNEI. V was pared by 4 bases and J by 3 bases, with 10 bases between. Measured with immunoSEQ multiplex PCR; TCRdb has only the in-frame clones, and not every one. The repertoire holds about 1 million clones, with 65% to 75% as singletons. Sequenced: memory CD4+ T cells sorted from blood. As to subset: CD45RA-negative fraction. The chain has TRBV2 and TRBJ2-7; D may correspond to TRBD1 or TRBD2 (5 bases each). This clonotype was sampled from a man aged 18 to 29 in good health. The CDR3 nucleotides read TGTGCCAGCAGTGCGGGGCCATACTACGAGCAGTACTTC. Translating gives CASSAGPYYEQYF.